This TCR beta chain came from a study of T cells after yellow fever vaccination. This clonotype has at least ten counts. Its matching antigen is unknown. General study results and limits: A small proportion of clonotypes was detected in both the CD4 and CD8 compartments. Primary-vaccination clones mostly resurfaced post-booster (about 95% CD4, roughly 90% CD8).

Per germline, CDR1 SQVTM and CDR2 ANQGSEA. This CDR3 comprises 10 residues. V shed 2 bases and J shed 10 bases, with 6 bases lying between them. In TCRdb, the 5' RACE reads were re-called with MiXCR into one record per CDR3 protein. Of about 160,000 distinct CDR3 sequences listed, 6% to 7.5% are singletons. The sequence was obtained from a man between 18 and 35 years old who received the YFV17D yellow fever vaccine. This chain joins TRBV29-1 and TRBJ2-1; D gene ambiguous. The material was CD4+ T cells sorted from PBMCs, obtained 4 to 6 days after the first yellow fever vaccination. This CDR3 is CSVETREQFF. The CDR3 DNA reads TGCAGCGTTGAAACCAGGGAGCAGTTCTTC.